Each of the 2 T cell receptor beta chains below was sequenced from the same sample in a study of molecular identifiers for immune sequencing clone quantification. TCRdb re-called the PCR reads through MiXCR, storing one row per CDR3 protein. The sample includes about 68,000 distinct CDR3 sequences, 15% to 20% of them seen just once. The sequencing sample was made of naive CD8+ T cells from blood, with Jurkat cell RNA spiked in. The subset is: FACS-sorted CD8+CD4-CCR7+CD45RA+ naive T cells. The receptor set was obtained from a human donor in good health. Some libraries in this study had Jurkat cell RNA spiked in.

At least ten counts were recorded for this clonotype. CDR3 sequence: CAIGDSYGYTF. The CDR3 DNA sequence: TGTGCCATAGGGGACTCCTATGGCTACACCTTC. The chain links TRBV10-3 to TRBJ1-2, with D perhaps matching TRBD1 (5 bases). This CDR3 has 11 residues. The germline CDR1 and CDR2 sequences are ENHRY and SYGVKD. Trimming shortened V by 9 bases and J by 4 bases, and 9 bases separated the two germline ends.

This chain uses TRBV5-1 with TRBJ2-1, with D hard to call. The CDR3 contains 14 residues. CDR1 and CDR2 from the germline V gene are SGHRS and YFSETQ. Between the trimmed V and J ends, which lost 2 bases and 6 bases, there was a span of 12 bases. The DNA for the CDR3 is TGCGCCAGCAGCTTTTTTCCCGACGGCAATGAGCAGTTCTTC. Translated: CASSFFPDGNEQFF.